Listed below are T cell receptor beta chains from one sample, sequenced in a study of Tregs in tolerant kidney transplant recipients. Generated by immunoSEQ multiplex PCR, the TCRdb table keeps only in-frame clones and is missing some. The sample records about 83,000 clones, 95% to 98% being singletons. The starting material was CD4+ T cells from blood, obtained before the transplant. Receptors were obtained from a human donor who received a combined kidney and bone marrow transplant. Each CDR3 is given with its conserved first and last residue. The D gene is left open where the match is weak. Clone size appears in some rows only: once, few, many, or a class for an expanded clone.

d_gene | j_gene | v_gene | abundance | CDR3aa | CDR3nt
TRBD2 | TRBJ2-3 | TRBV5-1 | . | CASSLGLAGFPDTQYF | TGCGCCAGCAGCTTGGGACTAGCGGGATTTCCAGATACGCAGTATTTT
. | TRBJ1-1 | TRBV7-3 | . | CASSFGPGVGRTEAFF | TGTGCCAGCAGCTTCGGTCCAGGGGTAGGTCGGACTGAAGCTTTCTTT
. | TRBJ2-2 | TRBV11-3 | . | CASSSDTGELFF | TGTGCCAGCAGCTCCGACACCGGGGAGCTGTTTTTT
. | TRBJ1-2 | TRBV5-1 | . | CASSSDFTNGGYTF | TGCGCCAGCAGCTCCGACTTCACCAATGGTGGCTACACCTTC
TRBD2 | TRBJ2-3 | TRBV5-1 | once | CASSSGTSGRTDTQYF | TGCGCCAGCAGCAGCGGGACTAGCGGGAGGACAGATACGCAGTATTTT
. | TRBJ1-1 | TRBV29-1 | . | CSVASNTEAFF | TGCAGCGTTGCCTCGAACACTGAAGCTTTCTTT
. | TRBJ2-7 | TRBV30 | . | CAWSNRDEQYF | TGTGCCTGGAGTAACAGGGACGAGCAGTACTTC
TRBD1 | TRBJ2-2 | TRBV4-3 | few | CASSQGWTGPNTGELFF | TGCGCCAGCAGCCAAGGATGGACAGGGCCTAACACCGGGGAGCTGTTTTTT
. | TRBJ2-7 | TRBV9 | . | CASSVGRQPSYEQYF | TGTGCCAGCAGCGTAGGGAGACAGCCCTCCTACGAGCAGTACTTC
TRBD2 | TRBJ2-7 | TRBV5-1 | . | CASSLGTSGVLSYEQYF | TGCGCCAGCAGCCTGGGAACTAGCGGGGTGCTCTCCTACGAGCAGTACTTC
TRBD2 | TRBJ2-5 | TRBV29-1 | . | CSVRAGVQETQYF | TGCAGCGTCCGAGCGGGGGTTCAAGAGACCCAGTACTTC
. | TRBJ1-1 | TRBV7-9 | . | CASSSTEVGTEAFF | TGTGCCAGCAGCTCAACAGAAGTTGGGACTGAAGCTTTCTTT
TRBD2 | TRBJ2-3 | TRBV12-5 | . | CASEAGGTDTQYF | TGTGCTAGTGAGGCGGGAGGAACTGATACGCAGTATTTT
TRBD1 | TRBJ1-1 | TRBV6-5 | . | CASRGTGLNTEAFF | TGTGCCAGCAGAGGGACAGGGCTGAACACTGAAGCTTTCTTT
TRBD1 | TRBJ2-7 | TRBV10-3 | . | CAIRLDRGDSYEQYF | TGTGCCATCAGGCTGGACAGGGGGGACTCCTACGAGCAGTACTTC
. | TRBJ1-2 | TRBV7-2 | . | CASSFNRVYGYTF | TGTGCCAGCAGCTTCAACAGGGTATATGGCTACACCTTC
TRBD2 | TRBJ2-1 | TRBV25-1 | . | CASSAPGLAGPYNEQFF | TGTGCCAGCAGTGCTCCGGGACTAGCGGGACCCTACAATGAGCAGTTCTTC
. | TRBJ1-2 | TRBV7-9 | . | CASRHRQVLGYTF | TGTGCCAGCAGGCACAGACAGGTCTTAGGCTACACCTTC
. | TRBJ1-5 | TRBV4-2 | . | CASSHEQDSNQPQHF | TGTGCCAGCAGCCATGAACAGGATAGCAATCAGCCCCAGCATTTT
TRBD2 | TRBJ2-7 | TRBV30 | once | CAWSPRRGGPSYEQYF | TGTGCCTGGAGCCCTCGCCGGGGAGGGCCCTCTTACGAGCAGTACTTC
TRBD1 | TRBJ2-1 | TRBV7-8 | . | CASSVTTGGGEFF | TGTGCCAGCAGCGTGACAACAGGGGGCGGAGAGTTCTTC
TRBD1 | TRBJ1-5 | TRBV7-2 | once | CAIQQGRNQPQHF | TGTGCCATTCAACAGGGGCGAAATCAGCCCCAGCATTTT
. | TRBJ1-5 | TRBV19 | . | CASSIAYTGSSNQPQHF | TGTGCCAGTAGTATAGCCTACACAGGGTCCTCCAATCAGCCCCAGCATTTT
. | TRBJ2-2 | TRBV7-2 | . | CASSSTIDTGELFF | TGTGCCAGCAGCTCAACTATCGACACCGGGGAGCTGTTTTTT
. | TRBJ1-1 | TRBV4-3 | . | CASSQDPGLMNTEAFF | TGCGCCAGCAGCCAAGACCCGGGACTCATGAACACTGAAGCTTTCTTT
TRBD1 | TRBJ2-3 | TRBV28 | . | CASSPGTGYPDTQYF | TGTGCCAGCAGCCCCGGGACAGGGTACCCAGATACGCAGTATTTT
TRBD2 | TRBJ2-7 | TRBV5-4 | once | CASSSHAGGGSYEQYF | TGTGCCAGCAGCTCCCACGCGGGGGGCGGGAGCTACGAGCAGTACTTC
. | TRBJ2-7 | TRBV7-9 | . | CASSRPTSLGHEQYF | TGTGCCAGCAGCCGACCGACTAGTCTCGGCCACGAGCAGTACTTC
. | TRBJ1-2 | TRBV4-3 | . | CASSQDPGGNRGYTF | TGCGCCAGCAGCCAAGATCCGGGGGGGAATCGGGGCTACACCTTC
. | TRBJ2-6 | TRBV27 | . | CASRLQGFGANVLTF | TGTGCCAGCAGACTACAGGGTTTTGGGGCCAACGTCCTGACTTTC
. | TRBJ2-3 | TRBV7-2 | . | CASRSAGSTDTQYF | TGTGCCAGCAGGTCGGCGGGGAGCACAGATACGCAGTATTTT
. | TRBJ1-3 | TRBV6-4 | . | CAIPGGGNLSGNTIYF | TGTGCGATCCCTGGGGGGGGCAACCTATCTGGAAACACCATATATTTT
. | TRBJ1-3 | TRBV4-3 | . | CASSTGSGNTIYF | TGCGCCAGCAGCACGGGCTCTGGAAACACCATATATTTT
TRBD2 | TRBJ2-1 | TRBV5-1 | . | CASSRGLAGFYNEQFF | TGCGCCAGCAGTCGGGGACTAGCGGGGTTTTACAATGAGCAGTTCTTC
. | TRBJ2-1 | TRBV2 | . | CASTAYNEQFF | TGTGCCAGCACGGCCTACAATGAGCAGTTCTTC
. | TRBJ2-2 | TRBV7-3 | . | CASSSSQGTGELFF | TGTGCCAGCAGCTCGAGCCAGGGAACCGGGGAGCTGTTTTTT
. | TRBJ1-1 | TRBV14 | . | CASSQGLRTEAFF | TGTGCCAGCAGCCAGGGGCTGAGAACTGAAGCTTTCTTT
. | TRBJ2-7 | TRBV4-1 | . | CASSQEQYYEQYF | TGCGCCAGCAGCCAAGAGCAGTACTACGAGCAGTACTTC
TRBD1 | TRBJ2-7 | TRBV2 | . | CASGLGTVIGEQYF | TGTGCCAGCGGACTCGGGACAGTTATAGGCGAGCAGTACTTC
. | TRBJ2-1 | TRBV18 | . | CASSPRTATNEQFF | TGTGCCAGCTCACCGAGAACAGCCACCAATGAGCAGTTCTTC
. | TRBJ2-3 | TRBV27 | . | CASTGRGGTDTQYF | TGTGCCAGCACCGGCAGGGGTGGCACAGATACGCAGTATTTT
. | TRBJ2-7 | TRBV7-2 | . | CASSPIVGGAYEQYF | TGTGCCAGCAGTCCTATCGTGGGCGGGGCCTACGAGCAGTACTTC
TRBD1 | TRBJ2-7 | TRBV4-1 | . | CASSRTGGRLYEQYF | TGCGCCAGCAGCCGGACAGGGGGTCGACTCTACGAGCAGTACTTC
TRBD1 | TRBJ1-5 | TRBV19 | once | CASSPRRRQGAIKGGGQPQHF | TGTGCCAGTAGTCCCCGTAGAAGACAGGGGGCGATAAAAGGAGGCGGTCAGCCCCAGCATTTT
TRBD2 | TRBJ2-3 | TRBV5-5 | once | CASIAGGPGDTQYF | TGTGCCAGCATAGCGGGGGGACCTGGGGATACGCAGTATTTT
TRBD1 | TRBJ2-1 | TRBV5-1 | . | CASSSGTGGFWAYNEQFF | TGCGCCAGCAGCTCCGGGACAGGGGGTTTTTGGGCATACAATGAGCAGTTCTTC
TRBD2 | TRBJ2-2 | TRBV5-4 | . | CASRVTSGWNTGELFF | TGTGCCAGCAGAGTTACTAGCGGATGGAACACCGGGGAGCTGTTTTTT
TRBD2 | TRBJ2-5 | TRBV12-5 | . | CASGSGLAGGPRGTETQYF | TGTGCTAGTGGTTCGGGACTAGCGGGAGGACCGAGGGGGACCGAGACCCAGTACTTC
TRBD2 | TRBJ2-3 | TRBV12-5 | . | CASGLAVKDLAGSDTQYF | TGTGCTAGTGGTTTGGCGGTAAAGGATCTAGCGGGGTCAGATACGCAGTATTTT